This T cell receptor beta chain was sequenced for a study of T cells in Graves' hyperthyroidism and ophthalmopathy. With 4 bases clipped from V and 1 base from J, the junction kept 5 bases outside the gene matches. The CDR3 is 15 residues long. Germline values: CDR1 MNHNS, CDR2 SASEGT. General study results and limits: Separating ophthalmopathy from stable hyperthyroidism was achieved by a 13 V-J model.

The TCR beta CDR3 regions underwent amplification using RNA transcripts as the source. Carried out on the TCR CDR3, a first-round RT-PCR used the HTBI primer set. TCRdb reanalysed the multiplex PCR reads using MiXCR and keeps one entry per CDR3 protein. Of 450,000 to 700,000 distinct CDR3 sequences detected, roughly 46% appear once; the ten largest clones hold roughly 19%. There are many counts of this clonotype. Antigen specificity is unknown. V gene TRBV6-1 combines with J gene TRBJ2-5, with 8 bases matching TRBD2. Material for sequencing was peripheral blood or thyroid tissue (not recorded which). This receptor was obtained from an adult woman with Graves' disease, either hyperthyroidism or ophthalmopathy (not recorded which). CDR3 in DNA: TGTGCCAGCAGTGGGCTAGCGGGCCTCCAAGAGACCCAGTACTTC. Encoded protein: CASSGLAGLQETQYF.